Detailed here is one T cell receptor (beta chain). In the source study's methods: Estimation of nucleated cell counts was performed using reference gene primer amplification. Assay used: immunoSEQ multiplex PCR; TCRdb lists only in-frame clones, some missing. V, J and clone size derive from that table, while D and trimming were established from the DNA sequence. Of tens of thousands of clones in the sample, more than 60% were seen once. The germline V and J ends were trimmed by 5 bases and 7 bases, with 15 bases remaining between them. This CDR3 has 13 residues. CDR1 and CDR2 (germline): MNHEY, SVGAGI. This sample is drawn from a study of blood T cell repertoires in COVID-19. About the study: Spain, Italy and the United States supplied samples that represented acute and convalescent COVID-19. From T cells, B-cell-depleted T cells, or PBMCs came the material, which was cDNA or gDNA.

The sequencing input was peripheral blood. This chain uses TRBV6-5 with TRBJ2-7; a weak D match, TRBD2 (5 bases). This receptor was taken from a woman between 50 and 59 years old with active or convalescent COVID-19. The CDR3 loop reads CASSPGSWGEQYF. The CDR3 DNA is TGTGCCAGCAGTCCGGGGAGTTGGGGAGAGCAGTACTTC.